This T cell receptor beta chain was captured in a study of shared clonotypes between healthy human individuals. Germline CDR1 SGHRS, CDR2 YFSETQ. The CDR3 runs 14 residues. V gave up 3 bases and J gave up 4 bases, with 10 bases separating them. The authors distributed each subset's genomic DNA evenly over several immunoSEQ plates. Libraries were prepared by immunoSEQ multiplex PCR; TCRdb keeps only in-frame clonotypes and omits some of them. The sample has under 2.5 million clones; 80% to 95% are singletons. The study enrolled healthy HIV-negative adults without recent acute infections or vaccinations as donors. Of note for this clone: Distinct nucleotide sequences in the sample also encode this CDR3.

The gene calls are TRBV5-1 and TRBJ1-4; TRBD1 might be the D (6 bases). Sequences were obtained from naive CD4+ T cells from PBMCs. Indicated subset: CD45RA+ positively selected. The sequence came from a man aged 18 to 30 in good health. Some clones in this sample may be carry-over from other donors' samples. The CDR3 is CASSSTGSNEKLFF. The CDR3 bases are TGCGCCAGCAGCTCGACAGGCAGTAATGAAAAACTGTTTTTT.